This T cell receptor (beta chain) came from a study of Ad26.COV2.S vaccination and SARS-CoV-2 variants (dated by TCRdb to about 2021). Study-level background: Donors in the vaccine arm were drawn from COV1001, a phase I-IIa trial of Ad26.COV2.S in healthy adults that was multicentre, randomized, double-blind and placebo-controlled. Dosing of Ad26.COV2.S was intramuscular, at either 5x10^10 or 1x10^11 viral particles, delivered as one shot or as two shots spaced 56 days apart. The specificity and breadth of SARS-CoV-2-reactive T cell receptors after Ad26.COV2.S vaccination were assessed by TCRbeta repertoire sequencing. A total of approximately 30 samples were included in the TCR-sequenced set, comprising 19 Ad26.COV2.S vaccine recipients, 5 placebo recipients and 8 SARS-CoV-2 convalescent individuals. Trial participants were randomized into five groups of five, in which low-dose or high-dose Ad26.COV2.S was given once or twice, or placebo was given on both occasions. Investigators remained blinded to trial group allocation during experiments and outcome assessment.

V sheds 2 bases and J sheds 12 bases, leaving 8 bases between their ends. From its cysteine to its phenylalanine, the CDR3 spans 11 amino acids. Kept here is only the CDR3 DNA, which spans 33 bases and is read in frame from base 1. Looking up the germline V gene yields CDR1 SGHTA and CDR2 FQGNSA. The research as a whole found: Comparable non-spike TCR breadth was observed between vaccine and placebo recipients, consistent with only spike being contained in the vaccine. Comparing responses between vaccine doses or regimens was not something the study was powered to do. The authors noted that the TCR breadth and depth analyses may have underestimated total T cell responses. Compared with placebo recipients, Ad26.COV2.S recipients showed higher spike-specific TCR breadth (P = 0.0014). After vaccination, spike-specific CD8+ and CD4+ T cell responses were reported to show substantial breadth.

TCRbeta CDR3 regions were sequenced with the immunoSEQ Assay. After extraction, genomic DNA underwent amplification by bias-controlled multiplex PCR, followed by high-throughput sequencing. On the study's bioinformatics: Collapsing and filtering of sequences were performed to quantify the absolute abundance of each unique TCRbeta CDR3 region. T cell fraction was estimated by normalizing TCRbeta template counts to usable DNA, which was measured by amplifying reference genes present in all nucleated cells. Repertoire TCRs were annotated as SARS-CoV-2-specific when V gene, CDR3 amino acid sequence and J gene were exactly matched to a known reactive TCR set. The reference SARS-CoV-2 TCR set was derived from MIRA and filtered for enrichment in COVID-19-positive ImmuneCODE repertoires, a step that removed public or cross-reactive TCRs. Based on the MIRA antigens, annotated TCRs were further analysed at the level of specific ORF or position within ORF. Breadth was defined as the number of annotated unique rearrangements divided by the total number of unique productive rearrangements, and depth was defined as the summed frequency of the annotated unique rearrangements. TCR breadth was compared between groups using two-sided Wilcoxon rank-sum tests. Held by TCRdb, this immuneACCESS table contains in-frame sequences only and omits some clones. Under half of the omission traces to an unresolved V gene where checked; the cause of the rest is unknown. That table is the source of V, J and clone size, and D and trimming were worked out from the DNA. The sample includes approximately 400,000 clones, with roughly 81% observed a single time. Clones ranked in the top ten supply about 3.3% of the sample.

Explained via the paper, the treatment or condition label denotes: over 15 received Ad26.COV2.S at low or high dose, single or two shots; 5 received placebo; per-sample allocation not given. For vaccine and placebo recipients, repertoires were sequenced using samples collected on day 63 after the first injection. Between 29 July and 7 August 2020, Cohort 1b enrolled around 24 adults aged 18-55 years at one site in Boston, USA. As a vaccine, Ad26.COV2.S was a replication-incompetent adenovirus type 26 vector that expressed a prefusion-stabilized SARS-CoV-2 spike protein derived from the original Wuhan strain. As to this clone: Its binding antigen is unknown. No base quality values were provided; no much bigger clone lies one nucleotide off.

The sequence derives from a person between 18 and 65 years old who received the Ad26.COV2.S COVID-19 vaccine or a placebo. Recombination connected TRBV7-2 to TRBJ2-1; the D segment cannot be called with confidence. The sample here was peripheral blood, taken in a trial of Ad26.COV2.S vaccine versus placebo. The CDR3 here reads CASSLSVGQFF. The nucleotides read TGTGCCAGCAGCTTATCGGTAGGGCAGTTCTTC.